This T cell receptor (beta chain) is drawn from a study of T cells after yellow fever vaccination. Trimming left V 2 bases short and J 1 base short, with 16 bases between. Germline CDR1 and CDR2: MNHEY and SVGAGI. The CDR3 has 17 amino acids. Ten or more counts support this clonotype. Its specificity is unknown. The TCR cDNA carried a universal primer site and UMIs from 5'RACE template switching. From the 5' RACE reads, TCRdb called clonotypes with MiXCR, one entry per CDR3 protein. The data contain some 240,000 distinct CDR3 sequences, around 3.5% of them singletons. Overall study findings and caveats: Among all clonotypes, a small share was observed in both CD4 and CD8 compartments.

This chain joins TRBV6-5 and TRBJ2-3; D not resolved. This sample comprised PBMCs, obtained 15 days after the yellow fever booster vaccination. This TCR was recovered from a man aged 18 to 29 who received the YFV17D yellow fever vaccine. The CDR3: CASSYTVSSDGTDTQYF. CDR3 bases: TGTGCCAGCAGTTACACTGTCTCTAGTGACGGCACAGATACGCAGTATTTT.